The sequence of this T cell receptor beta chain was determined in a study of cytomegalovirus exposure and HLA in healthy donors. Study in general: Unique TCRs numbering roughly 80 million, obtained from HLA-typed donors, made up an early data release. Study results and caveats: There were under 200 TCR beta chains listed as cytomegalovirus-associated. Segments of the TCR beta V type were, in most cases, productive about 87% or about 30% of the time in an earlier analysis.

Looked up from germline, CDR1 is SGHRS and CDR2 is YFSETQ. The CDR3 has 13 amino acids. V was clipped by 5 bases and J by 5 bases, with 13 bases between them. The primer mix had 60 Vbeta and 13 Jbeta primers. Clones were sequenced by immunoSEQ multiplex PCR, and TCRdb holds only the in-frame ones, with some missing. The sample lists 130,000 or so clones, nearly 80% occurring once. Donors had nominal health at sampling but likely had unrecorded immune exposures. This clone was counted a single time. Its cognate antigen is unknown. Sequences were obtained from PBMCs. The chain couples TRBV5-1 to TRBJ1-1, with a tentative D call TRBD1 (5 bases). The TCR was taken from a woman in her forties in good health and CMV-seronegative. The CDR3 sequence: CASSNQGSTEAFF. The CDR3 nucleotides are TGCGCCAGCAGTAACCAGGGCTCTACTGAAGCTTTCTTT.